This TCR beta chain derives from a study of Graves' ophthalmopathy and Graves' hyperthyroidism. From RNA, the CDR3 regions of TCR beta chains were amplified and sequenced. Scientists carried out first-round RT-PCR using HTBI primers and then a second-round multiplex PCR. From the multiplex PCR reads, TCRdb called clonotypes with MiXCR, one entry per CDR3 protein. The repertoire holds approximately 700,000 distinct CDR3 sequences, with roughly two fifths as singletons. This CDR3 is built from 18 residues. CDR1 and CDR2 (germline): SGDLS, YYNGEE. The V end lost 6 bases, the J end lost 2 bases, and 26 bases lay between the germline ends.

Input material: peripheral blood. This clonotype originated in an adult man with Graves' ophthalmopathy. The chain is built from TRBV9 and TRBJ2-5; weak D call: TRBD2 (6 bases). The CDR3 region is CASTLPSEIKGVQETQYF. CDR3 sequence (DNA): TGTGCCAGCACCCTCCCTAGCGAAATCAAAGGGGTACAAGAGACCCAGTACTTC.